This entry lists 11 T cell receptor beta chains sequenced from one sample in a study of blood T cells in healthy people across ages. The use of a sample-barcoded 5' primer and a J-beta primer mix characterized a second PCR of 7 to 11 cycles. TCRdb called the 5' RACE reads again in MiXCR, with one record for every CDR3 protein. The table has some 1,800,000 distinct CDR3 sequences, 35% to 50% seen once. Sequencing was performed on blood. The receptors come from a human donor in good health.

In this sample, this clonotype turned up a few times. This chain joins TRBV15 and TRBJ1-2, with 8 nucleotides matching TRBD1. This CDR3 is built from 15 residues. Germline V CDR1 and CDR2: LNHNV, YYDKDF (reference sequence). Unmatched junction bases numbered 8, after V lost 2 bases and J lost 6 bases. CDR3 nucleotides: TGTGCCACCAGCAGACTGGGAAAACAGGGGGATGGCTACACCTTC. It yields the protein CATSRLGKQGDGYTF.

This sequence joins TRBV5-1 and TRBJ2-1, with 8 bases identical to TRBD2. With V trimmed by 3 bases and J by 9 bases, 8 bases remained unmatched. CDR3 length: 14 residues. CDR1 is SGHRS, CDR2 YFSETQ, per germline. CDR3 nucleotide sequence: TGCGCCAGCAGCTCTAATAGCGGGGTTAGTGAGCAGTTCTTC. Translating gives CASSSNSGVSEQFF.

The genes are TRBV29-1 and TRBJ2-1, with a tentative D call TRBD1 (5 bases). The J call could be wrong; TRBJ2-7 is a better fit for the DNA end. Germline V gives CDR1 SQVTM, CDR2 ANQGSEA. The CDR3 covers 13 residues. In DNA, the CDR3 is TGCAGCGTTGAAGGACAGTTTTGGAATGAGCAGTACTTC. Its translation is CSVEGQFWNEQYF.

The chain couples TRBV6-2 or TRBV6-3 to TRBJ2-3; D unclear. Trimming cost V 5 bases and J 10 bases, with 13 bases left between them. Germline V lookup: CDR1 MNHEY, CDR2 SVGEGT. The CDR3 covers 12 residues. DNA for the CDR3: TGTGCCAGCAGTCAACGAGATAGGCCGCAGTATTTT. Encoded protein: CASSQRDRPQYF.

The chain combines TRBV29-1 with TRBJ2-1; tentatively, D is TRBD1 or TRBD2 (6 bases each). The CDR3 covers 12 residues. Per the germline V gene, CDR1 is SQVTM and CDR2 is ANQGSEA. V lost 6 bases and J lost 7, with 13 bases in between. The CDR3 protein is CSVEGVENEQFF. The DNA for the CDR3 is TGCAGCGTGGAGGGGGTTGAGAATGAGCAGTTCTTC.

The J gene is TRBJ1-2, the V gene TRBV6-1; D is possibly TRBD1 (5 bases). Germline lookup yields CDR1 MNHNS and CDR2 SASEGT. The CDR3 spans 12 residues. V shed 3 bases and J shed 10 bases, with 12 bases lying between them. The CDR3, as DNA: TGTGCCAGCAGTGAGGCGGGAGGGGACTACACCTTC. It encodes CASSEAGGDYTF.

The V call is TRBV29-1, the J call TRBJ2-1, with D possibly matching TRBD1 (5 bases). Germline-derived CDR1 and CDR2 are SQVTM and ANQGSEA. V gave up 4 bases and J gave up 0 bases, with 10 bases separating them. The CDR3 consists of 14 residues. CDR3 loop: CSVVEQGSYNEQFF. CDR3 bases: TGCAGCGTTGTCGAGCAGGGCTCCTACAATGAGCAGTTCTTC.

The chain joins TRBV11-2 to TRBJ1-1, with a tentative D call TRBD1 (5 bases). Germline CDR1 and CDR2: SGHAT and FQNNGV. The CDR3 extends over 17 amino acids. The CDR3 protein is CVNSQGVQAYMNTEAFF. The CDR3 region has the DNA TGTGTCAACAGCCAAGGGGTGCAGGCATACATGAACACTGAAGCTTTCTTT.

This chain uses TRBV10-3 with TRBJ2-1; TRBD1 matches at 7 bases. The CDR3 extends over 21 amino acids. The germline V gene encodes CDR1 ENHRY and CDR2 SYGVKD. The V and J ends lost 6 bases and 5 bases, in that order; junction bases with no gene match: 28. The CDR3 protein is CAIRQEGAKGSSFRRNNEQFF. The CDR3, as DNA: TGTGCCATCAGACAAGAGGGGGCAAAGGGGTCGAGTTTCAGGAGAAACAATGAGCAGTTCTTC.

The V call is TRBV29-1, the J call TRBJ1-1; 9 bases are a match to TRBD1. Trimming at V came to 5 bases and at J to 3 bases, leaving 4 bases not matched to a gene. Germline CDR1 reads SQVTM; CDR2 reads ANQGSEA. This CDR3 contains 13 residues. As DNA, the CDR3 is TGCAGCGTTCAGGACAGGGGTTACACTGAAGCTTTCTTT. Its translation: CSVQDRGYTEAFF.

This clonotype appeared once. The chain employs TRBV9 and TRBJ1-3; TRBD1 matches at 9 bases. CDR1 SGDLS and CDR2 YYNGEE come from the germline V gene. Trimming cost V 4 bases and J 4 bases; bases outside gene matches: 6. The CDR3 is 15 amino acids. CDR3 in amino acids: CASSTTGGSGNTIYF. In nucleotides, the CDR3 is TGTGCCAGCAGCACAACAGGGGGCTCAGGAAACACCATATATTTT.